This T cell receptor (beta chain) emerged from a study of molecular identifiers for immune sequencing clone quantification. From germline, CDR1 is DFQATT and CDR2 SNEGSKA (reference sequence). This CDR3 comprises 16 residues. Trimming at V came to 0 bases and at J to 4 bases, leaving 5 bases not matched to a gene. Bulk TCR library preparation followed previously described methods with listed TCR primers. MiXCR, run by TCRdb on the PCR reads, gives a single entry per CDR3 protein. The data contain about 640,000 distinct CDR3 sequences, 20% of them seen just once; the ten biggest clones take up 0.75% to 0.95%. This clonotype was recorded many times. Libraries of naive CD8 T cells were made from roughly 18,000 to 920,000 sorted cells. They used 10%, 30% or 50% RNA.

The receptor was isolated from a human donor in good health. Some libraries in this study had Jurkat cell RNA spiked in. The chain combines TRBV20-1 with TRBJ2-2; 10 bases match TRBD2. Sequencing was done on a sample of naive CD8+ T cells from blood, with Jurkat cell RNA spiked in. Subset denoted: FACS-sorted CD8+CD4-CCR7+CD45RA+ naive T cells. For the CDR3, the DNA is TGCAGTGCTAGAGAGTTAGCGGGGGGACTCACCGGGGAGCTGTTTTTT. Protein: CSARELAGGLTGELFF.